This note documents a single TCR beta chain sequence. Its antigen is undetermined. Some clones are missing from TCRdb's copy, which holds only in-frame ones; the method was immunoSEQ multiplex PCR. The data hold 15,000 to 17,000 clones, with around 90% observed a single time. The data originate from a study of STAT3 mutations in large granular lymphocyte leukemia. Study context: About 38% of treated T-LGLL patients showed hematologic response to immunosuppression. General study points: Every T-cell large granular lymphocyte leukemia patient had at least one immunodominant TCR beta clonotype. In several patients, dominant TCR clone burden exceeded STAT3 mutant burden, suggesting STAT3 mutation arose secondarily. All newly emerging clones after therapy were STAT3 wild type.

V lost 2 bases and J 5 bases, leaving 10 bases between the germline ends. Looked up from germline, CDR1 is SEHNR and CDR2 is FQNEAQ (reference sequence). CDR3 length equals 14 residues. This receptor was identified in a woman in her 50s with T-cell large granular lymphocyte leukemia. Some clones in this sample may be carry-over from other donors' samples. The chain has TRBV7-9 and TRBJ1-5, with D hard to call. Source material: peripheral blood mononuclear cells. Here the CDR3 DNA reads TGTGCCAGCAGCTTAAGAGACGGCGATCAGCCCCAGCATTTT. Amino acid sequence: CASSLRDGDQPQHF. The full variable domain, in which reference TRBV7-9 and TRBJ1-5 provide the parts outside the CDR3, is DTGVSQNPRHKITKRGQNVTFRCDPISEHNRLYWYRQTLGQGPEFLTYFQNEAQLEKSRLLSDRFSAERPKGSFSTLEIQRTEQGDSAMYLCASSLRDGDQPQHFGDGTRLSIL.